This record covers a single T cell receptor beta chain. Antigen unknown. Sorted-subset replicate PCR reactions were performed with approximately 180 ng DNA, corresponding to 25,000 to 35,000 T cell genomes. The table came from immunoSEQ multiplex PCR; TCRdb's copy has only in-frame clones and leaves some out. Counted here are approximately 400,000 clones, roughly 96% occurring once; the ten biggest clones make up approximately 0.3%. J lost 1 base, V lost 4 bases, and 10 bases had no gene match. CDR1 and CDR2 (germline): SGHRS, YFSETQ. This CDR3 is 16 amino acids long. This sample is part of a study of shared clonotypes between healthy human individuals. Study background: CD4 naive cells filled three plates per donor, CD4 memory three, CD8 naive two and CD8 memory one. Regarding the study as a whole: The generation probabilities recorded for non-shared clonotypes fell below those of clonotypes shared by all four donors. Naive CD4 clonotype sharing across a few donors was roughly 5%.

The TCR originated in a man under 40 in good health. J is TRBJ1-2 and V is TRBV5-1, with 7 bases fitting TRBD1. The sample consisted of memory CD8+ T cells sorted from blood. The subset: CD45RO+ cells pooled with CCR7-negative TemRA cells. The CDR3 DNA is TGCGCCAGCAGCCCCATCCGAGGGACAGTTAACTATGGCTACACCTTC. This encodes CASSPIRGTVNYGYTF.